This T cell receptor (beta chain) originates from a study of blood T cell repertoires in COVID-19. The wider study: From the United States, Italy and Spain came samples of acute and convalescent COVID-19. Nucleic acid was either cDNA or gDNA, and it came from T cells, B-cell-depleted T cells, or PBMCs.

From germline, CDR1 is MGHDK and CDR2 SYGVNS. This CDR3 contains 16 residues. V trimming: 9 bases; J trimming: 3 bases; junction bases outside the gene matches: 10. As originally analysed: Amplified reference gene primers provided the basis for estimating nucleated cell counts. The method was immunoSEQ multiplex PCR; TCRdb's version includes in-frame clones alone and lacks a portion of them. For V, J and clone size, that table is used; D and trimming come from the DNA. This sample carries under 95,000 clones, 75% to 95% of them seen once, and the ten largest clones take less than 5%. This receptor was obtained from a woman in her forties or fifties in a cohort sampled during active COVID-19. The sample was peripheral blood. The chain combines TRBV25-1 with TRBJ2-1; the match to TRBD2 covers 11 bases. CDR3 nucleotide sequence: TGTGCCAGGATACGGACTAGCGGGCATTTCTACAATGAGCAGTTCTTC. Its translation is CARIRTSGHFYNEQFF.